The text below deals with one T cell receptor beta chain. Its antigen remains unidentified. The source of the sample is a study of shared clonotypes between healthy human individuals. Whole-study results and caveats: Relative to their counterparts shared across all four donors, non-shared clonotypes exhibited diminished generation probabilities. Estimated richness was generally greater in naive than memory subsets. Incomplete sequencing of sorted subsets was indicated by rarefaction despite large depth.

The CDR3 has 16 residues. Germline CDR1 is SEHNR and CDR2 is FQNEAQ (reference sequence). J lost 4 bases, V lost 1 base, and 4 bases had no gene match. Assay execution took place at the deep level. Repertoires were generated with immunoSEQ multiplex PCR, while TCRdb's copy carries only in-frame clones and drops some. Counted here are roughly 2.2 million clones, more than 85% occurring once; the ten biggest clones make up around 0.4%. The clonotype originates from a man aged 18 to 29 in good health. Some clones in this sample may be carry-over from other donors' samples. The chain uses TRBV7-9 and TRBJ1-3; 10 positions match TRBD1. The sample was naive CD4+ T cells from PBMCs. Subset described: CD45RA+ positively selected. The CDR3 region is CASSLVGTGAGNTIYF. The CDR3 coding sequence is TGTGCCAGCAGCTTAGTAGGGACAGGGGCCGGAAACACCATATATTTT.